The next 12 T cell receptor beta chains were all read from a single sample in a study of T cells in Graves' hyperthyroidism and ophthalmopathy. TCR beta CDR3 sequences were amplified from RNA transcripts. First-round RT-PCR with HTBI primers amplified the TCR CDR3 region. TCRdb reprocessed the multiplex PCR reads via MiXCR and lists one record per CDR3 protein. The table includes approximately 700,000 distinct CDR3 sequences, approximately 16% detected once. The sample comprised blood. Source of these receptors: a man aged 18 to 35 with Graves' hyperthyroidism.

This clonotype was seen at least ten times. This rearrangement joins TRBV13 to TRBJ2-1; weak D call: TRBD1 (5 bases). Trimming removed 5 bases at V and 2 bases at J, with 16 bases between. The germline V gene encodes CDR1 PRHDT and CDR2 FYEKMQ (reference sequence). The CDR3 contains 16 residues. CDR3 sequence (DNA): TGTGCCAGCAGCCCTCCAGGGTTCCACGCCTACAATGAGCAGTTCTTC. This codes for CASSPPGFHAYNEQFF.

This clonotype was seen at least ten times. The chain is built from TRBV6-4 and TRBJ1-1; D gene ambiguous. The V gene lost 5 bases and the J gene lost 7 bases, with 14 bases spanning the gap. Germline assignment: CDR1 MRHNA and CDR2 SNTAGT. There are 13 residues in the CDR3. The CDR3 nucleotides read TGTGCCAGCAGTCTAGGGCAATCGGGTGAAGCTTTCTTT. Its translation is CASSLGQSGEAFF.

This clonotype was detected a few times. The J gene is TRBJ2-1, the V gene TRBV6-1; D possibly uses TRBD1 or TRBD2 (6 bases each). From germline, CDR1 is MNHNS and CDR2 SASEGT. V gave up 4 bases and J gave up 8 bases, with 18 bases separating them. The length of the CDR3 is 15 residues. CDR3 DNA: TGTGCCAGCAGTGGACTAGTAAGTGGGGGGCATGAGCAGTTCTTC. Protein product: CASSGLVSGGHEQFF.

The sample holds many counts of this clonotype. The rearrangement joins TRBV6-5 to TRBJ2-5, with a weak D call TRBD2 (7 bases). Trimming took 4 bases from V and 3 from J, leaving 18 bases between them. Germline lookup yields CDR1 MNHEY and CDR2 SVGAGI. This CDR3 has 16 residues. The CDR3 sequence: CASSSSVGEGEETQYF. The CDR3, as DNA: TGTGCCAGCAGTTCATCCGTGGGGGAGGGGGAAGAGACCCAGTACTTC.

This clonotype was counted many times. The J gene is TRBJ2-3, the V gene TRBV28; D remains unclear. CDR1 MDHEN and CDR2 SYDVKM come from the germline V gene. CDR3 size: 14 residues. V dropped 5 bases and J dropped 2 bases, with 11 bases sitting between them. The CDR3 spells CASSQGQPTDTQYF. Here the CDR3 DNA reads TGTGCCAGCAGTCAAGGGCAACCCACAGATACGCAGTATTTT.

This clonotype has a single count. This chain joins TRBV28 and TRBJ2-2; 9 bases match TRBD1. J was trimmed by 0 bases and V by 6 bases; bases with no gene match: 8. Germline V CDR1 and CDR2: MDHEN, SYDVKM. The CDR3 runs 17 residues. CDR3 sequence (DNA): TGTGCCAGCAGCTTGCCCCGACAGGGGGCGAACACCGGGGAGCTGTTTTTT. Encoded protein: CASSLPRQGANTGELFF.

This clonotype was observed a few times. The chain uses TRBV9 and TRBJ1-2, with no clear D. The germline V and J ends were trimmed by 0 bases and 0 bases, with 6 bases remaining between them. This CDR3 spans 14 amino acids. Germline V gives CDR1 SGDLS, CDR2 YYNGEE. The CDR3 coding sequence is TGTGCCAGCAGCGTAGATCTGGCTAACTATGGCTACACCTTC. Amino acids: CASSVDLANYGYTF.

This clonotype showed up many times. The chain combines TRBV12-3 or TRBV12-4 with TRBJ2-1; the D call may be TRBD1 or TRBD2 (5 bases each). Trimming took 7 bases from V and 9 from J, leaving 16 bases between them. The CDR3 is 13 amino acids. The chain's CDR3 is CASIGALLTEQFF. The DNA for the CDR3 is TGTGCCAGCATCGGGGCCTTGTTAACTGAGCAGTTCTTC.

This clonotype was picked up many times. This rearrangement joins TRBV28 to TRBJ2-7; TRBD1 agrees at 12 bases. In germline, CDR1 is MDHEN, CDR2 SYDVKM. V lost 5 bases to trimming and J lost 9 bases; unmatched junction nucleotides: 11. The CDR3 is 15 residues long. CDR3 bases: TGTGCCAGCAGTGCTCCGGGACAGGGGGCGATAGGGCAGTACTTC. It translates to CASSAPGQGAIGQYF.

This clonotype was recorded a few times. The J gene is TRBJ2-7, the V gene TRBV7-2; D is possibly TRBD2 (5 bases). The germline gives CDR1 SGHTA, CDR2 FQGNSA. The CDR3 is 19 residues long. V gave up 2 bases and J gave up 5 bases, with 28 bases separating them. The CDR3 sequence: CASSLRPHQFGRRVDEQYF. The CDR3 DNA reads TGTGCCAGCAGCTTACGTCCGCACCAGTTCGGACGGCGGGTAGACGAGCAGTACTTC.

In its sample, this clonotype was seen a few times. This chain links TRBV19 with TRBJ1-5; D uncertain. The germline CDR1 and CDR2 sequences are LNHDA and SQIVND (reference sequence). CDR3 size: 14 residues. V was trimmed by 5 bases and J by 0 bases, leaving 8 bases between them. CDR3 loop: CASSPPPSNQPQHF. The CDR3 coding sequence is TGTGCCAGTAGTCCCCCACCTAGCAATCAGCCCCAGCATTTT.

This clonotype was counted many times. The J gene is TRBJ1-1, the V gene TRBV13; D gene unclear. V was clipped by 5 bases and J by 2 bases, with 9 bases between them. This CDR3 comprises 13 residues. CDR1 and CDR2 from the germline V gene are PRHDT and FYEKMQ (reference sequence). Written as DNA, the CDR3 is TGTGCCAGCAGCCTTTACTTTAACACTGAAGCTTTCTTT. It is translated as CASSLYFNTEAFF.